Below, 5 T cell receptor beta chains from the same sample are listed, as sequenced in a study of cytomegalovirus exposure and HLA in healthy donors. PCR amplification relied on 60 Vbeta primers (plus 13 Jbeta primers). The protocol was immunoSEQ multiplex PCR, while the TCRdb copy is restricted to in-frame clones and leaves out a portion. The table records roughly 120,000 clones, roughly four fifths of them present only once. Sequenced: PBMCs. The receptors originated from a male donor in good health and CMV-seropositive.

The genes are TRBV7-9 and TRBJ1-1; TRBD1 aligns across 7 bases. This CDR3 is built from 14 residues. CDR1 is SEHNR, CDR2 FQNEAQ, per germline (reference sequence). V dropped 2 bases and J dropped 7; count of bases not matched to a gene: 7. The CDR3 loop reads CASSLKDRLVEAFF. CDR3 coding DNA: TGTGCCAGCAGCTTAAAGGACAGGTTAGTTGAAGCTTTCTTT. Looking up the rest from reference TRBV7-9 and TRBJ1-1 gives the full variable domain: DTGVSQNPRHKITKRGQNVTFRCDPISEHNRLYWYRQTLGQGPEFLTYFQNEAQLEKSRLLSDRFSAERPKGSFSTLEIQRTEQGDSAMYLCASSLKDRLVEAFFGQGTRLTVV.

The chain recombines TRBV28 with TRBJ2-6, with 8 positions matching TRBD2. The CDR3 contains 16 residues. CDR1 MDHEN and CDR2 SYDVKM come from the germline V gene. J was trimmed by 0 bases and V by 10 bases; bases with no gene match: 8. CDR3 in amino acids: CATEGTSGSGANVLTF. CDR3 bases: TGTGCCACCGAAGGAACTAGCGGCTCTGGGGCCAACGTCCTGACTTTC.

The chain recombines TRBV30 with TRBJ2-1; 10 bases fit TRBD2. Germline assignment: CDR1 GTSNPN and CDR2 SVGIG (reference sequence). Trimming took 2 bases from V and 6 from J; bases not matched to a gene: 7. The CDR3 runs to 15 residues. As DNA, the CDR3 is TGTGCCTGGAGTTTTCTAGCGGGGGAGGGCAATGAGCAGTTCTTC. This gives the protein CAWSFLAGEGNEQFF. Using reference TRBV30 and TRBJ2-1 for the parts outside the CDR3, the full variable domain is SQTIHQWPATLVQPVGSPLSLECTVEGTSNPNLYWYRQAAGRGLQLLFYSVGIGQISSEVPQNLSASRPQDRQFILSSKKLLLSDSGFYLCAWSFLAGEGNEQFFGPGTRLTVL.

The chain joins TRBV28 to TRBJ1-1; D gene uncertain. Germline values: CDR1 MDHEN, CDR2 SYDVKM. Trimming cost V 8 bases and J 4 bases, with 17 bases left between them. This CDR3 contains 14 residues. CDR3 amino acids: CASLPREVSTEAFF. The CDR3 DNA is TGTGCCAGCCTTCCCAGAGAGGTTAGCACTGAAGCTTTCTTT.

The chain joins TRBV27 to TRBJ1-2; 12 bases fit TRBD1. Germline CDR1 reads MNHEY; CDR2 reads SMNVEV (reference sequence). J lost 7 bases, V lost 3 bases, and 9 bases had no gene match. The CDR3 sequence is 16 residues long. CDR3 nucleotide sequence: TGTGCCAGCAGTTTTGGGACAGGGGGCGGAAGCGGTGGCTACACCTTC. Its translation: CASSFGTGGGSGGYTF.